This record concerns one T cell receptor beta chain sequence. This entry is derived from a study of blood T cell repertoires in COVID-19. Study information: COVID-19 samples collected from the United States, Italy and Spain covered acute and convalescent phases. From T cells, B-cell-depleted T cells, or PBMCs came the material, which was cDNA or gDNA.

Original processing notes: Researchers report that nucleated cell counts were estimated from reference gene primer amplification. Assay used: immunoSEQ multiplex PCR; TCRdb lists only in-frame clones, some missing. V and J calls and clone size are as listed in that table; D and trimming were resolved from the DNA. The repertoire consists of around 140,000 clones, with approximately 80% occurring once and the leading ten covering approximately 5%. Per the germline V gene, CDR1 is LGHDT and CDR2 is YNNKEL (reference sequence). With 4 bases removed from V and 0 bases from J, the gap between germline ends came to 17 bases. The CDR3 covers 17 residues.

The genes are TRBV3-1 (or the pseudogene TRBV3-2) and TRBJ2-3; maybe TRBD2 (6 bases). Sample: peripheral blood. This clonotype was obtained from a woman older than 75 with active or convalescent COVID-19. DNA of the CDR3: TGTGCCAGCAGCCCCCGGGGGACGGTCACTAGCACAGATACGCAGTATTTT. Translating gives CASSPRGTVTSTDTQYF.